This TCR beta chain was captured by sequencing in a study of blood T cell repertoires in COVID-19. Whole-study context: The analysed material was cDNA or gDNA that came from T cells, B-cell-depleted T cells, or PBMCs.

V was trimmed by 5 bases and J by 5 bases, leaving 16 bases between them. From germline, CDR1 is MNHEY and CDR2 SVGEGT. CDR3 length equals 15 residues. Profiling relied on immunoSEQ multiplex PCR, and the TCRdb table lists in-frame clones only, not all of them. The repertoire has 410,000 or so clones, approximately 90% of them found once; the top ten carry roughly 1.5%. This chain connects TRBV6-2 or TRBV6-3 to TRBJ2-1; maybe TRBD2 (6 bases). Material for sequencing was peripheral blood. This clonotype originated in a woman in her forties with COVID-19, enrolled during active disease. CDR3 sequence (DNA): TGTGCCAGCAGTCCCTCTTGGAGGGAGGACAATGAGCAGTTCTTC. Translating gives CASSPSWREDNEQFF.